This is a list of T cell receptor beta chains from one sample in a study of T cell repertoires in breast cancer. MiXCR was run by TCRdb on the emulsion pairing reads, yielding one entry per CDR3 protein. The sample lists nearly 40,000 distinct CDR3 sequences, about 48% seen once, with 50% to 65% in the top ten. What was sequenced was CD8+ T cells. The receptors stem from a pool of human donors with breast cancer or a healthy control (not recorded which). CDR3s include the opening cysteine and the closing phenylalanine or tryptophan. The D gene is left open where the match is weak. Clone size is shown for a subset of rows, as once, few, many or a class of expanded clone.

abundance: -; j_gene: TRBJ1-1; d_gene: -; v_gene: TRBV29-1; CDR3aa: CSVETQMNTEAFF; CDR3nt: TGCAGCGTTGAGACTCAAATGAACACTGAAGCTTTCTTT
abundance: -; j_gene: TRBJ2-2; d_gene: -; v_gene: TRBV3-1; CDR3aa: CASSQQGLYGELFF; CDR3nt: TGTGCCAGCAGCCAACAGGGGTTGTACGGGGAGCTGTTTTTT
abundance: -; j_gene: TRBJ2-7; d_gene: TRBD2; v_gene: TRBV2; CDR3aa: CASSPTGLAGDLYEQYF; CDR3nt: TGTGCCAGCAGCCCAACCGGACTAGCGGGAGATCTCTACGAGCAGTACTTC
abundance: few; j_gene: TRBJ2-1; d_gene: -; v_gene: TRBV29-1; CDR3aa: CSVLSRGNEQFF; CDR3nt: TGCAGCGTCCTTTCTAGAGGCAATGAGCAGTTCTTC
abundance: many; j_gene: TRBJ1-1; d_gene: -; v_gene: TRBV27; CDR3aa: CASSSAEVNTEAFF; CDR3nt: TGTGCCAGCAGTTCCGCGGAGGTGAACACTGAAGCTTTCTTT
abundance: -; j_gene: TRBJ2-1; d_gene: TRBD1; v_gene: TRBV6-1; CDR3aa: CASSSTRDSRSYNEQFF; CDR3nt: TGTGCCAGCAGTTCCACCAGGGACAGTCGCTCCTACAATGAGCAGTTCTTC
abundance: -; j_gene: TRBJ2-7; d_gene: -; v_gene: TRBV6-1; CDR3aa: CASRALRVDEQYF; CDR3nt: TGTGCCAGCAGGGCCCTAAGGGTCGACGAGCAGTACTTC
abundance: -; j_gene: TRBJ2-5; d_gene: TRBD1; v_gene: TRBV24-1; CDR3aa: CATSSTGGETQYF; CDR3nt: TGTGCCACCAGCTCGACAGGGGGAGAGACCCAGTACTTC
abundance: -; j_gene: TRBJ2-1; d_gene: TRBD2; v_gene: TRBV5-4; CDR3aa: CASSLLAGGEQFF; CDR3nt: TGTGCCAGCAGCCTTCTAGCGGGAGGTGAGCAGTTCTTC
abundance: -; j_gene: TRBJ2-3; d_gene: -; v_gene: TRBV12-3/TRBV12-4; CDR3aa: CASSYSQLDTQYF; CDR3nt: TGTGCCAGCAGTTACAGTCAGTTGGATACGCAGTATTTT
abundance: -; j_gene: TRBJ2-3; d_gene: TRBD2; v_gene: TRBV3-1; CDR3aa: CASSLWASGPSTDTQYF; CDR3nt: TGTGCCAGCAGCCTTTGGGCTAGCGGTCCCAGCACAGATACGCAGTATTTT
abundance: -; j_gene: TRBJ2-5; d_gene: -; v_gene: TRBV2; CDR3aa: CASIEPGSQETQYF; CDR3nt: TGTGCCAGCATTGAACCGGGATCCCAAGAGACCCAGTACTTC
abundance: -; j_gene: TRBJ2-2; d_gene: -; v_gene: TRBV2; CDR3aa: CASSVDTGELFF; CDR3nt: TGTGCCAGCAGTGTGGACACCGGGGAGCTGTTTTTT
abundance: -; j_gene: TRBJ2-1; d_gene: -; v_gene: TRBV4-1; CDR3aa: CASSFGSGAREQFF; CDR3nt: TGCGCCAGCAGTTTTGGTTCCGGCGCTCGGGAGCAGTTCTTC
abundance: few; j_gene: TRBJ2-5; d_gene: -; v_gene: TRBV14; CDR3aa: CASSQWSGQETQYF; CDR3nt: TGTGCCAGCAGCCAATGGTCAGGCCAAGAGACCCAGTACTTC